Sequencing of this TCR beta chain was carried out in a study of T cell clusters in autoimmune cytopenias. The CDR3 loop spans 17 amino acids. CDR1 and CDR2 (germline): SGHNT, YYREEE (reference sequence). TRB rearrangements were amplified by touch-down multiplex PCR with mixed TRB-A/B primers. TCRdb re-analyzed the multiplex PCR reads; it lists each CDR3 protein once, without DNA. This listing includes 7,000 to 8,000 distinct CDR3 sequences. Notes on the study in general: Primary autoimmune cytopenia patients seemingly lacked the physiological T cell clusters found in healthy donors.

Each sample's input was about 250 ng genomic DNA, 30,000 to 45,000 genome equivalents. This clonotype is called medium-sized (0.01 to 0.1%) based on its frequency. As yet, its antigen is unknown. Material for sequencing was peripheral blood. The receptor comes from a human donor with an autoimmune cytopenia or autoimmune hepatitis (not recorded which). The V and J genes are TRBV5-4 and TRBJ2-6. The CDR3 is CASSLGQVSSGANVLTF.